Listed below are T cell receptor beta chains from one sample, sequenced in a study of blood T cell repertoires in COVID-19. The data were produced by immunoSEQ multiplex PCR, yet TCRdb's version contains in-frame clones alone and is incomplete. The profile covers about 320,000 clones, with roughly 85% appearing a single time and about 6% taken by the ten largest. The material sequenced was PBMCs or T cells enriched from blood (not recorded which). Receptors originate from a woman in her twenties or thirties who had recovered from COVID-19. CDR3s include the opening cysteine and the closing phenylalanine or tryptophan. D genes are given only for firm matches.

TRBJ2-3,TRBV6-5,TRBD2,TGTGCCAGCAGGGGACTAGCTTCCCCAGATACGCAGTATTTT,CASRGLASPDTQYF
TRBJ1-2,TRBV10-3,-,TGTGCCATCAGTGAGTCGCAGGGTTATGGCTACACCTTC,CAISESQGYGYTF
TRBJ1-5,TRBV7-2,-,TGTGCCAGCAGCTTGGGACACCTTAGCAATCAGCCCCAGCATTTT,CASSLGHLSNQPQHF
TRBJ2-5,TRBV19,TRBD2,TGTGCCAGTACCCCGACAGCGGGGGGCCGCGAGACCCAGTACTTC,CASTPTAGGRETQYF
TRBJ2-7,TRBV19,-,TGTGCCAGTAGCCCCCGCGGCTCCTACGAGCAGTACTTC,CASSPRGSYEQYF
TRBJ1-2,TRBV5-1,-,TGCGCCAGCAGCGGCACCCGAGGAGATGGCTACACCTTC,CASSGTRGDGYTF
TRBJ1-1,TRBV18,-,TGTGCCAGCTCCTTGGGACAAAGGAACACTGAAGCTTTCTTT,CASSLGQRNTEAFF
TRBJ1-1,TRBV25-1,TRBD1,TGTGCCAGCAGAGAAACCAATTGGGACAGGCAAGCTTTCTTT,CASRETNWDRQAFF
TRBJ2-1,TRBV12-3/TRBV12-4,-,TGTGCCAGCAGTTTGGCCCCTGAGCAGTTCTTC,CASSLAPEQFF
TRBJ1-1,TRBV29-1,-,TGCAGCGTTGGCGTCAACACTGAAGCTTTCTTT,CSVGVNTEAFF
TRBJ2-7,TRBV5-4,TRBD1,TGTGCCTACGACAGGGGGCAGTTTTCCTACGAGCAGTACTTC,CAYDRGQFSYEQYF
TRBJ1-2,TRBV3-1/TRBV3-2,-,TGTGCCAGCAGCCAAGGGGTTGTGGGAGGATATGGCTACACCTTC,CASSQGVVGGYGYTF
TRBJ1-2,TRBV27,TRBD1,TGTGCCAGCAGCCGACAGGGGAACTATGGCTACACCTTC,CASSRQGNYGYTF
TRBJ2-3,TRBV19,-,TGTGCCAGTAGAAGGAGGGGAGCAGATACGCAGTATTTT,CASRRRGADTQYF
TRBJ1-1,TRBV11-2,-,TGTGCCAGCAGCTTAGATCCGGGAGGTTTCACTGAAGCTTTCTTT,CASSLDPGGFTEAFF
TRBJ1-3,TRBV18,-,TGTGCCAGCTCACCCACAGGGCCCTCTGGAAACACCATATATTTT,CASSPTGPSGNTIYF
TRBJ1-2,TRBV7-3,TRBD1,TGTGCCAGCAGCCCTCGTGGGGGGACAGGAACTAACTATGGCTACACCTTC,CASSPRGGTGTNYGYTF